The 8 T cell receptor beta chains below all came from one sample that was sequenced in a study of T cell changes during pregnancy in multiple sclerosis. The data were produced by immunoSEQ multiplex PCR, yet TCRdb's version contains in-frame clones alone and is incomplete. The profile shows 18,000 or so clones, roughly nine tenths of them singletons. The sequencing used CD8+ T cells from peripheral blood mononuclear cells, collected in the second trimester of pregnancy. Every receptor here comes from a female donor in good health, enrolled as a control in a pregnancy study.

CDR3: CASSPMASGGLDTQYF. The CDR3 DNA sequence: TGTGCCAGCAGCCCCATGGCTAGCGGGGGGTTGGATACGCAGTATTTT. The chain is built from TRBV13 and TRBJ2-3; 11 nucleotides align to TRBD2. Germline CDR1 is PRHDT and CDR2 is FYEKMQ (reference sequence). V was clipped by 5 bases and J by 6 bases; unmatched bases: 10. The CDR3 runs 16 residues.

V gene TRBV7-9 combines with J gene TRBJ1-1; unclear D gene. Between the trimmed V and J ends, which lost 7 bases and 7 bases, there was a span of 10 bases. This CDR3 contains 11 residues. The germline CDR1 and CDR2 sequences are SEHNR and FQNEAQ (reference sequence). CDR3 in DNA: TGTGCCAGCACCCCCGGCGGTGAAGCTTTCTTT. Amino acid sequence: CASTPGGEAFF.

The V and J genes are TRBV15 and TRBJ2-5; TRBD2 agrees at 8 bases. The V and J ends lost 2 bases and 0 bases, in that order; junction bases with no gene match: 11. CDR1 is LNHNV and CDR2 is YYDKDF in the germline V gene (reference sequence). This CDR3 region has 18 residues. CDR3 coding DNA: TGTGCCACCAGCAGAAACCTTCGACTAGCGAAGTACCAAGAGACCCAGTACTTC. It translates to CATSRNLRLAKYQETQYF. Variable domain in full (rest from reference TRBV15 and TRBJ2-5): DAMVIQNPRYQVTQFGKPVTLSCSQTLNHNVMYWYQQKSSQAPKLLFHYYDKDFNNEADTPDNFQSRRPNTSFCFLDIRSPGLGDTAMYLCATSRNLRLAKYQETQYFGPGTRLLVL.

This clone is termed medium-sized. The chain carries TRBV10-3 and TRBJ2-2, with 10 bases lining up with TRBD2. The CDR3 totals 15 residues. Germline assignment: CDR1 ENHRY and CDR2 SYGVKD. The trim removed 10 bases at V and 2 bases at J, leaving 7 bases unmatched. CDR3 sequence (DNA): TGTGCCACCCAAACTAGCGGGACAAACACCGGGGAGCTGTTTTTT. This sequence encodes CATQTSGTNTGELFF.

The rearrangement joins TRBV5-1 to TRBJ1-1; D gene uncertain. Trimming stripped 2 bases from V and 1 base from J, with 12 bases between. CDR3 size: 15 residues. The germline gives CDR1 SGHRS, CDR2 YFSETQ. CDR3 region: CASSLKEQENTEAFF. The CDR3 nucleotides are TGCGCCAGCAGCTTAAAAGAGCAGGAGAACACTGAAGCTTTCTTT. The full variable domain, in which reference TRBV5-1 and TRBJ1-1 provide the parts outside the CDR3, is KAGVTQTPRYLIKTRGQQVTLSCSPISGHRSVSWYQQTPGQGLQFLFEYFSETQRNKGNFPGRFSGRQFSNSRSEMNVSTLELGDSALYLCASSLKEQENTEAFFGQGTRLTVV.

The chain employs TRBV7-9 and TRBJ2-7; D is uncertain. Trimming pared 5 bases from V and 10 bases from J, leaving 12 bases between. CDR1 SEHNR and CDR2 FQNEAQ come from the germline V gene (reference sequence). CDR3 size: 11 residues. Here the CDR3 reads CASSHPGNQYF. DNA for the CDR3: TGTGCCAGCAGCCACCCAGGAAATCAGTACTTC.

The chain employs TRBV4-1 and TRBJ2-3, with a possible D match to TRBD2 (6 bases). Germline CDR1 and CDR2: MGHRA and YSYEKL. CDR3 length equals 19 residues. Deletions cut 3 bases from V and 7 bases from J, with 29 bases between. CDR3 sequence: CASSHVTWEAGVLGNTQYF. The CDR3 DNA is TGCGCCAGCAGCCACGTGACGTGGGAGGCGGGTGTGTTGGGCAATACGCAGTATTTT.

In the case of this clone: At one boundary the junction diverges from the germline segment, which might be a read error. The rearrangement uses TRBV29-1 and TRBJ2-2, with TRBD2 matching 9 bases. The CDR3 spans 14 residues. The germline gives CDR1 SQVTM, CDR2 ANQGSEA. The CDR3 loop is CSVGGTSYTRELFF. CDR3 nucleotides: TGCAGCGTTGGGGGGACTAGCTACACCCGGGAGCTGTTTTTT.